Listed below are T cell receptor beta chains from one sample, sequenced in a study of T-cell memory formation after mild COVID-19. TCRdb redid the calling of the 5' RACE reads with MiXCR, one entry per CDR3 protein. The table has 450,000 or so distinct CDR3 sequences, more than 20% seen once. The sequenced sample was PBMCs or a T cell subset sorted from them (not recorded which). Receptor source: an adult woman who had mild COVID-19 (a few samples of this study predate the infection). Cell type and time point are not known. CDR3s include the opening cysteine and the closing phenylalanine or tryptophan. The D gene is left open where the match is weak. Some rows have no size entry. The others give once, few or many, or a class for an expanded clone.

D	V	J	size	CDR3	DNA
NA	TRBV5-1	TRBJ2-2	few	CASSFRQAGANTGELFF	TGCGCCAGCAGCTTCAGGCAGGCAGGGGCGAACACCGGGGAGCTGTTTTTT
NA	TRBV4-1	TRBJ2-7	NA	CASSQEVGEQYF	TGCGCCAGCAGCCAAGAAGTGGGCGAGCAGTACTTC
TRBD2	TRBV3-1	TRBJ2-1	NA	CASSQPGLAGGAQFF	TGTGCCAGCAGCCAGCCGGGACTAGCGGGGGGAGCTCAGTTCTTC
NA	TRBV18	TRBJ1-2	NA	CASSRRTSGGEKGGYTF	TGTGCCAGCTCACGGAGGACCTCGGGAGGGGAGAAAGGTGGCTACACCTTC
NA	TRBV5-1	TRBJ2-7	once	CASSLGQGFHEQYF	TGCGCCAGCAGCTTGGGGCAGGGCTTCCACGAGCAGTACTTC
NA	TRBV7-9	TRBJ2-6	many	CASSLGQLSGANVLTF	TGTGCCAGCAGCTTAGGTCAGCTCTCTGGGGCCAACGTCCTGACTTTC
TRBD2	TRBV24-1	TRBJ2-7	NA	CATSGRGVGSYEQYF	TGTGCCACCAGCGGGAGGGGTGTAGGGAGCTACGAGCAGTACTTC
TRBD2	TRBV9	TRBJ2-1	NA	CASSVGKKGSGAGSYNEQFF	TGTGCCAGCAGCGTAGGAAAAAAGGGGAGCGGGGCCGGATCCTACAATGAGCAGTTCTTC
NA	TRBV7-9	TRBJ1-4	NA	CASSFLSANEKLFF	TGTGCCAGCAGCTTTTTATCCGCAAATGAAAAACTGTTTTTT
NA	TRBV27	TRBJ1-2	NA	CASSFLGRVPDGGYTF	TGTGCCAGCAGTTTCCTTGGTAGAGTGCCGGACGGTGGCTACACCTTC
TRBD2	TRBV19	TRBJ2-7	many	CASSTRTSGRIYEQYF	TGTGCCAGTAGTACCCGGACTAGCGGGAGAATATACGAGCAGTACTTC
NA	TRBV6-6	TRBJ2-1	few	CASRRIEGVDNEQFF	TGTGCCAGCAGACGAATCGAGGGGGTGGACAATGAGCAGTTCTTC
NA	TRBV10-3	TRBJ2-3	few	CAISSGGISTDTQYF	TGTGCCATCAGCTCGGGCGGAATTAGCACAGATACGCAGTATTTT
TRBD2	TRBV4-1	TRBJ2-5	few	CASSQDVGTSGGTQYF	TGCGCCAGCAGCCAAGATGTCGGGACTAGCGGTGGGACCCAGTACTTC
NA	TRBV19	TRBJ1-1	NA	CASSLQGEGAEAFF	TGTGCCAGTAGTTTACAGGGAGAGGGGGCTGAAGCTTTCTTT
TRBD2	TRBV10-3	TRBJ2-1	NA	CAISESGLSAKNEQFF	TGTGCCATCAGTGAGTCGGGACTATCGGCCAAGAATGAGCAGTTCTTC
TRBD2	TRBV25-1	TRBJ2-3	NA	CASHKRDGVDTQYF	TGTGCCAGTCACAAGCGGGACGGAGTTGATACGCAGTATTTT
NA	TRBV5-5	TRBJ1-5	NA	CASSLEARGQPQHF	TGTGCCAGCAGCTTGGAGGCGCGGGGTCAGCCCCAGCATTTT
NA	TRBV29-1	TRBJ2-2	few	CSVVSDSNTGELFF	TGCAGCGTTGTATCGGACTCAAACACCGGGGAGCTGTTTTTT
NA	TRBV7-3	TRBJ2-1	NA	CASSTIGGGPYNEQFF	TGTGCCAGCAGCACAATTGGGGGGGGCCCGTACAATGAGCAGTTCTTC
TRBD1	TRBV7-9	TRBJ2-3	NA	CASSAGDRGGLDTQYF	TGTGCCAGCAGTGCCGGGGACAGGGGTGGCCTAGATACGCAGTATTTT
NA	TRBV20-1	TRBJ2-5	NA	CSANRQAAGRETQYF	TGCAGTGCTAATCGACAGGCGGCGGGAAGGGAGACCCAGTACTTC
TRBD2	TRBV5-1	TRBJ2-7	NA	CASSLSLAGHLYEQYF	TGCGCCAGCAGCTTGTCCCTAGCGGGGCACCTCTACGAGCAGTACTTC
TRBD2	TRBV4-1	TRBJ2-5	NA	CASSQGLAGWETQYF	TGCGCCAGCAGCCAAGGACTAGCGGGGTGGGAGACCCAGTACTTC
NA	TRBV14	TRBJ2-1	few	CASSHRLNTYNEQFF	TGTGCCAGCAGCCACCGCCTAAATACCTACAATGAGCAGTTCTTC
TRBD1	TRBV30	TRBJ1-2	few	CAWTWTGNGNYGYTF	TGTGCCTGGACATGGACAGGGAATGGCAACTATGGCTACACCTTC
NA	TRBV14	TRBJ1-2	NA	CASSQVSGYGYTF	TGTGCCAGCAGCCAAGTATCTGGCTACGGCTACACCTTC
NA	TRBV20-1	TRBJ1-6	few	CSATTTRGVPLHF	TGCAGTGCCACCACCACCAGGGGTGTCCCCCTCCACTTT
NA	TRBV9	TRBJ2-5	few	CASSVAGGLVETQYF	TGTGCCAGCAGCGTAGCGGGTGGACTGGTGGAGACCCAGTACTTC
NA	TRBV12-5	TRBJ2-7	NA	CASGLPKYYEQYF	TGTGCTAGTGGTTTACCTAAATATTACGAGCAGTACTTC
TRBD1	TRBV9	TRBJ2-7	few	CASSLRGQGWEQYF	TGTGCCAGCAGCTTAAGAGGACAGGGGTGGGAGCAGTACTTC
NA	TRBV12-3/TRBV12-4	TRBJ2-5	NA	CASSFSGSRQETQYF	TGTGCCAGCAGTTTTTCTGGGAGTAGGCAAGAGACCCAGTACTTC
NA	TRBV7-9	TRBJ2-5	few	CASSYPGETQYF	TGTGCCAGCAGCTACCCGGGGGAGACCCAGTACTTC
NA	TRBV5-5	TRBJ2-1	few	CASSLVPGASSYNEQFF	TGTGCCAGCAGCTTGGTGCCCGGGGCCAGCTCCTACAATGAGCAGTTCTTC
TRBD2	TRBV7-6	TRBJ2-3	NA	CASSLGVLAGETDTQYF	TGTGCCAGCAGCTTAGGAGTCCTAGCGGGGGAAACAGATACGCAGTATTTT
NA	TRBV2	TRBJ1-6	NA	CASVGQQGGGSPLHF	TGTGCCAGCGTTGGGCAACAGGGCGGGGGTTCACCCCTCCACTTT
NA	TRBV9	TRBJ2-1	few	CASSGSGEPRQFF	TGTGCCAGCAGCGGATCGGGTGAACCCCGGCAGTTCTTC
NA	TRBV29-1	TRBJ1-1	once	CSVEDDDRINTEAFF	TGCAGCGTTGAAGATGACGACAGGATAAACACTGAAGCTTTCTTT
NA	TRBV5-5	TRBJ2-7	few	CASSPRGEQYF	TGTGCCAGCAGCCCCCGGGGGGAGCAGTACTTC
NA	TRBV7-2	TRBJ2-3	many	CASSPPLTDTQYF	TGTGCCAGCAGCCCACCGCTTACAGATACGCAGTATTTT
NA	TRBV4-2	TRBJ1-2	few	CASSQDPRGEGYTF	TGTGCCAGCAGCCAAGATCCGAGGGGCGAGGGCTACACCTTC
TRBD2	TRBV6-4	TRBJ2-1	many	CASSILAGDYNEQFF	TGTGCCAGCAGTATACTAGCGGGAGATTACAATGAGCAGTTCTTC
TRBD2	TRBV20-1	TRBJ2-7	few	CSAREPSGSYEQYF	TGCAGTGCTAGGGAGCCTAGCGGGAGCTACGAGCAGTACTTC
NA	TRBV24-1	TRBJ2-7	few	CATSDLQGNEQYF	TGTGCCACCAGTGATCTACAGGGTAACGAGCAGTACTTC